This is a list of T cell receptor beta chains from one sample in a study of cytomegalovirus exposure and HLA in healthy donors. Here immunoSEQ multiplex PCR was the method, and the copy in TCRdb shows in-frame clones only, minus some. Of 200,000 or so clones listed, 75% to 90% are singletons. Sequences were obtained from PBMCs. The receptors were sampled from a woman aged 45-60 years in good health and CMV-seropositive. The CDR3 runs from the conserved cysteine through the conserved F or W. A D gene is named only where the DNA matches it firmly. Clone size is not always given. Where it is, it says once, few, many or a class for expanded clones.

length	size	V	D	J	CDR3	DNA
15	.	TRBV15	TRBD2	TRBJ2-5	CATSRDSGGRETQYF	TGTGCCACCAGCAGAGATAGCGGGGGGAGGGAGACCCAGTACTTC
14	.	TRBV5-1	.	TRBJ2-7	CASSFEGQAYEQYF	TGCGCCAGCAGCTTTGAAGGTCAGGCCTACGAGCAGTACTTC
13	.	TRBV11-3	.	TRBJ2-2	CASSLDRSGELFF	TGTGCCAGCAGCTTAGATCGCAGCGGGGAGCTGTTTTTT
14	.	TRBV6-1	TRBD1	TRBJ1-1	CASSETGGDTEAFF	TGTGCCAGCAGTGAAACAGGGGGGGACACTGAAGCTTTCTTT
15	.	TRBV5-1	TRBD1	TRBJ2-3	CASSFTDRGADTQYF	TGCGCCAGCAGCTTTACTGACAGGGGGGCAGATACGCAGTATTTT
15	.	TRBV28	TRBD1	TRBJ2-2	CASSSQGQGTGELFF	TGTGCCAGCAGTTCCCAAGGACAGGGCACCGGGGAGCTGTTTTTT
15	.	TRBV5-1	.	TRBJ2-6	CASSPHFSGANGLTF	TGCGCCAGCAGCCCACATTTCTCTGGGGCCAACGGCCTGACTTTC
13	once	TRBV19	.	TRBJ2-5	CASSPQGYETQYF	TGTGCCAGTAGTCCGCAGGGTTATGAGACCCAGTACTTC
15	.	TRBV5-1	.	TRBJ2-5	CASSWRATLQETQYF	TGCGCCAGCAGCTGGCGGGCTACCCTACAAGAGACCCAGTACTTC
16	.	TRBV7-2	TRBD1	TRBJ2-1	CASSLDVDRGVDEQFF	TGTGCCAGCAGCTTAGATGTAGACAGGGGGGTTGATGAGCAGTTCTTC
13	.	TRBV4-1	TRBD1	TRBJ1-2	CASSQATGWGYTF	TGCGCCAGCAGCCAGGCGACAGGGTGGGGCTACACCTTC
14	.	TRBV28	.	TRBJ2-7	CASSLGGSLYEQYF	TGTGCCAGCAGTTTAGGAGGGAGTCTGTACGAGCAGTACTTC
11	once	TRBV28	.	TRBJ2-7	CASSSTYEQYF	TGTGCCAGCAGCTCCACCTACGAGCAGTACTTC
16	.	TRBV10-2	TRBD2	TRBJ2-5	CASSEPQTSGRETQYF	TGCGCCAGCAGTGAGCCCCAAACTAGCGGGAGAGAGACCCAGTACTTC
13	.	TRBV6-5	.	TRBJ1-2	CASTGDGMYGYTF	TGTGCCAGCACCGGGGATGGGATGTATGGCTACACCTTC
15	.	TRBV10-3	.	TRBJ2-7	CAIRGRGANSYEQYF	TGTGCCATCAGGGGAAGGGGTGCCAATTCCTACGAGCAGTACTTC
15	.	TRBV5-1	.	TRBJ2-3	CASSPGRQVTDTQYF	TGCGCCAGCAGCCCCGGTCGACAGGTCACAGATACGCAGTATTTT
15	.	TRBV7-2	.	TRBJ2-2	CASSFLGGRVGELFF	TGTGCCAGCAGCTTTTTGGGGGGGCGAGTCGGGGAGCTGTTTTTT
14	.	TRBV30	TRBD1	TRBJ1-2	CAWRWTGLTYGYTF	TGTGCCTGGAGGTGGACAGGTCTGACCTATGGCTACACCTTC
15	.	TRBV7-2	.	TRBJ1-5	CASNRQAYSNQPQHF	TGTGCCAGCAACCGACAGGCATATAGCAATCAGCCCCAGCATTTT
14	.	TRBV19	TRBD1	TRBJ2-3	CASSGQGRADTQYF	TGTGCCAGTAGCGGACAGGGGAGGGCAGATACGCAGTATTTT
14	.	TRBV18	.	TRBJ2-7	CASSLTQGPYEQYF	TGTGCCAGCTCACTTACACAGGGCCCCTACGAGCAGTACTTC
16	.	TRBV5-1	.	TRBJ1-3	CASSLEGVASGNTIYF	TGCGCCAGCAGCTTGGAAGGGGTAGCCTCTGGAAACACCATATATTTT
15	.	TRBV9	TRBD2	TRBJ2-7	CASSVGLAGPGEQYF	TGTGCCAGCAGCGTAGGACTAGCGGGCCCGGGGGAGCAGTACTTC
11	.	TRBV20-1	.	TRBJ1-2	CSARRHDGYTF	TGCAGTGCTAGAAGACATGATGGCTACACCTTC
17	.	TRBV27	TRBD2	TRBJ2-2	CASSARLAGGKTGELFF	TGTGCCAGCAGTGCGAGACTAGCGGGAGGGAAGACCGGGGAGCTGTTTTTT
18	once	TRBV4-1	TRBD2	TRBJ2-6	CASSQVRAGGLGANGLTF	TGCGCCAGCAGCCAGGTGCGGGCGGGGGGGCTTGGGGCCAACGGCCTGACTTTC
14	.	TRBV6-5	.	TRBJ1-2	CASSYGQPNYGYTF	TGTGCCAGCAGTTACGGGCAGCCTAACTATGGCTACACCTTC
15	.	TRBV6-5	.	TRBJ2-3	CASSYSYRSTDTQYF	TGTGCCAGCAGTTACTCGTACAGAAGCACAGATACGCAGTATTTT
18	.	TRBV5-1	TRBD2	TRBJ2-3	CASSLALSGASSGDTQYF	TGCGCCAGCAGCTTGGCGCTCAGCGGGGCCTCCAGTGGGGATACGCAGTATTTT
15	.	TRBV19	TRBD2	TRBJ2-3	CASSISGGTTDTQYF	TGTGCCAGTAGTATCAGCGGGGGGACCACAGATACGCAGTATTTT
15	once	TRBV14	.	TRBJ1-4	CASSKRTVTNEKLFF	TGTGCCAGCAGCAAACGGACAGTGACTAATGAAAAACTGTTTTTT
14	.	TRBV5-1	.	TRBJ2-5	CASSLGQRGETQYF	TGTGCCAGCAGCTTGGGACAGCGGGGAGAGACCCAGTACTTC
14	few	TRBV30	.	TRBJ1-6	CAWWRPEYNSPLHF	TGTGCCTGGTGGAGACCGGAATATAATTCACCCCTCCACTTT
14	.	TRBV19	TRBD1	TRBJ2-7	CASSRTGGSGEQYF	TGTGCCAGTAGTAGGACAGGGGGTTCAGGCGAGCAGTACTTC
16	few	TRBV28	TRBD2	TRBJ2-3	CASSFIGSGRSDTQYF	TGTGCCAGCAGTTTTATCGGGAGCGGGAGATCAGATACGCAGTATTTT
15	once	TRBV5-6	.	TRBJ2-5	CASSFSELSSKTQYF	TGTGCCAGCAGCTTTTCTGAACTGAGTTCAAAGACCCAGTACTTC
16	.	TRBV4-1	TRBD1	TRBJ2-3	CASSQPGQGETDTQYF	TGCGCCAGCAGCCAACCGGGACAGGGAGAGACAGATACGCAGTATTTT
15	once	TRBV10-3	TRBD2	TRBJ2-2	CAISGAGANTGELFF	TGTGCCATCAGTGGGGCGGGGGCGAACACCGGGGAGCTGTTTTTT
15	few	TRBV11-2	TRBD2	TRBJ2-7	CASSPSGGLTYEQYF	TGTGCCAGCAGCCCCTCGGGGGGGCTAACCTACGAGCAGTACTTC
15	.	TRBV7-8	.	TRBJ1-2	CASSLAISGLRGYTF	TGTGCCAGCAGCTTAGCGATTAGCGGACTACGGGGCTACACCTTC
15	.	TRBV28	TRBD1	TRBJ2-3	CASSSSGTVTDTQYF	TGTGCCAGCAGTTCCTCCGGGACAGTTACAGATACGCAGTATTTT
23	once	TRBV29-1	TRBD2	TRBJ2-1	CSVRPRTGPGLAGGTEIYNEQFF	TGCAGCGTACGACCCCGGACAGGGCCGGGACTAGCGGGAGGCACCGAAATTTACAATGAGCAGTTCTTC
17	.	TRBV27	.	TRBJ1-6	CASSLLARGSYNSPLHF	TGTGCCAGCAGTTTATTGGCGCGGGGCTCCTATAATTCACCCCTCCACTTT
14	once	TRBV5-6	TRBD1	TRBJ1-2	CASSLGTGDYGYTF	TGTGCCAGCAGCCTAGGGACAGGGGACTATGGCTACACCTTC
14	.	TRBV6-5	TRBD1	TRBJ1-1	CASSYSQGAPRAFF	TGTGCCAGCAGTTATTCACAGGGGGCTCCTCGAGCTTTCTTT